Here is one T cell receptor beta chain with its context. The count of this clonotype is one. The specificity of this receptor is unknown. Per-nucleotide qualities are absent, and no much larger clonotype sits a single base away. CDR1 SGHNT and CDR2 YYREEE were looked up in the germline V gene (reference sequence). V gives up 4 bases and J gives up 1 base, and the segment between their germline ends measures 9 bases. The CDR3 starts with the cysteine, ends with the phenylalanine, and has 13 residues. Left in the record is the CDR3 DNA by itself, 39 bases read in frame from the first base. Ficoll-Paque density gradient centrifugation was used to isolate PBMCs. TCRdb names Illumina NovaSeq 6000 as the instrument used. cDNA libraries for TCRalpha and TCRbeta were prepared by 5'RACE using constant-segment primers, with sample barcodes and unique molecular identifiers added. Trizol reagent was used to extract RNA from every sample. Library amplification was performed in two PCR steps, and a second sample barcode and Illumina TruSeq adapters were introduced in the second step. Libraries were sequenced on an Illumina NovaSeq with 2 x 150 bp paired-end reads. Per the authors' processing: Demultiplexing of reads and collapsing into UMI-guided consensus sequences were performed with migec v1.2.7. With mixcr v2.1.11, UMI consensuses were aligned to TRA and TRB V and J templates and assembled into clonotypes. Clonotypes were classified as expanded or contracted when called significant by both edgeR and NoisET, with noise models trained on biological replicates. For edgeR calls, the thresholds were a false discovery rate-adjusted p below 0.01 and a log2 fold-change of 1. As an exploratory analysis of dynamics, max-normalized trajectories of the 1000 most abundant clonotypes were examined by PCA with hierarchical clustering. Separately sequenced CD4+ and CD8+ repertoires were used to assign a CD4 or CD8 phenotype to each responding clone. TCRdb reprocessing: public reads trimmed at Q25 with fastp, clones called with MiXCR, in-frame beta chains kept. Each record represents a unique CDR3 protein, reported with the most common genes and DNA among its rows. The V and J calls and clone size come from TCRdb's table, not from the authors' own analysis. Counted in this sample were 450,000 to 650,000 distinct CDR3 sequences; roughly 22% of them appeared once. Approximately 8% of the sample lies in the top ten.

These data belong to a study of T-cell memory formation after mild COVID-19 (dated by TCRdb to 2020 to 2023). About the full investigation: Most TCR sequence clusters were specific to one of the two donors. The cohort comprised two young, previously healthy adult volunteers, one female and one male. In a couple of donors, T-cell clones that expanded and contracted after mild COVID-19 were followed by sequencing TCRalpha and TCRbeta repertoires longitudinally.

General conclusions and limits of the study: SARS-CoV-2 specificity of the second-wave clones peaking on day 37 was not confirmed. The detection of some responding clones in pre-infection memory suggests that pre-existing cross-reactive memory T cells joined the SARS-CoV-2 response. Contracting CD4+ clones appeared mostly in the CM and EM memory subsets, whereas CD8+ clones were enriched in EMRA. Clones contracting from day 15 to 85 had balanced CD4/CD8 phenotypes, while a second wave expanding from day 15 to 37 was biased towards CD4+. The study included only a couple of mild cases, and larger cohorts that include severe cases with pre-infection samples were judged to be necessary.

The chain is made from TRBV5-4 and TRBJ2-7, with a tentative D gene TRBD2 over 6 matching bases. Sequenced input: PBMCs or a T cell subset sorted from them (not recorded which). The sequence came from an adult woman who had mild COVID-19 (a few samples of this study predate the infection). The sample titles of this study are shuffled in the database, so cell type and time point are left out; the donor was told from shared clones. The nucleotide sequence reads as follows: TGTGCCAGCAGCCGCGGGGAGTCCTACGAGCAGTACTTC. This codes for CASSRGESYEQYF.